What follows are 23 T cell receptor beta chains derived from one specimen sequenced in a study of beta chain features in type 1 diabetes. Whole-study findings and limits: TCRB CDR3 length was moderately but significantly reduced in all four CD4+ subsets of Type 1 diabetes patients.

The antigens of these receptors remain unknown. Reverse transcribing all isolated RNA meant expressed TCRB transcripts were sequenced. Data came from immunoSEQ multiplex PCR; TCRdb stores just in-frame clones and leaves some out. The sample has more than 550,000 clones; roughly an eighth are singletons. The sample consisted of naive CD4+ T cells from blood. These receptors came from a young man with type 1 diabetes.

The chain links TRBV4-2 to TRBJ2-7; TRBD2 aligns across 8 bases. Germline V gene sequence: CDR1 LGHNA, CDR2 YNFKEQ. V shed 1 base, J shed 2 bases, and the junction held 7 bases outside the gene matches. CDR3 length: 16 amino acids. The CDR3 region has the DNA TGTGCCAGCAGCCAAGCCGCCCGCGGGAGGCCCTACGAGCAGTACTTC. Its protein product is CASSQAARGRPYEQYF.

This clone was counted between two and nine times. CDR3 in DNA: TGTGCCAGCAGCTCTTGGACAGGGAATGAAAAACTGTTTTTT. Residues: CASSSWTGNEKLFF. The genes are TRBV7-2 and TRBJ1-4, with 8 nucleotides matching TRBD1. V dropped 4 bases and J dropped 5; count of bases not matched to a gene: 3. The V gene's germline CDR1 is SGHTA and CDR2 FQGNSA. The CDR3 contains 14 residues.

This clone was counted a few times. The chain uses TRBV30 and TRBJ2-1, with D possibly being TRBD1 (5 bases). V was trimmed by 2 bases and J by 5 bases, leaving 10 bases between them. Germline-derived CDR1 and CDR2 are GTSNPN and SVGIG (reference sequence). CDR3 length equals 13 residues. The CDR3 is CAWSPGQNNEQFF. In DNA, the CDR3 is TGTGCCTGGAGTCCAGGGCAGAACAATGAGCAGTTCTTC.

A note on this clone: Other DNA sequences in the same sample also yield this CDR3. The chain recombines TRBV30 with TRBJ2-5; 7 bases line up with TRBD2. This CDR3 is built from 11 residues. Germline V gives CDR1 GTSNPN, CDR2 SVGIG (reference sequence). The trim removed 4 bases at V and 4 bases at J, leaving 0 bases unmatched. In DNA form, the CDR3 reads TGTGCCTGGACTAGCGGAGAGACCCAGTACTTC. This translates into CAWTSGETQYF.

V and J are TRBV4-2 and TRBJ2-1; 7 bases line up with TRBD2. This CDR3 has 16 amino acids. The J segment lost 2 bases and the V segment lost 3 bases, leaving 7 bases of the junction unmatched. Germline V gene lookup returns CDR1 LGHNA and CDR2 YNFKEQ. The CDR3 here is CASSHHTSEPYNEQFF. The DNA of the CDR3 is TGTGCCAGCAGCCACCACACTAGCGAGCCCTACAATGAGCAGTTCTTC.

The chain recombines TRBV25-1 with TRBJ1-6; TRBD1 matches 7 bases. V shed 7 bases, J shed 4 bases, and the junction held 1 base outside the gene matches. Germline values: CDR1 MGHDK, CDR2 SYGVNS. The CDR3 extends over 13 amino acids. The CDR3 DNA is TGTGCCAGCACGGGACAGTATAATTCACCCCTCCACTTT. Its translation: CASTGQYNSPLHF.

This clone was seen only a few times. The chain combines TRBV7-2 with TRBJ1-5; D remains unclear. The CDR3 loop spans 16 amino acids. Germline-derived CDR1 and CDR2 are SGHTA and FQGNSA. V was shortened by 1 base and J by 1 base, with 11 bases between the two germline ends. The DNA for the CDR3 is TGTGCCAGCAGCTTAGTTGGCAGTCCGAGCAATCAGCCCCAGCATTTT. This encodes CASSLVGSPSNQPQHF.

The rearrangement uses TRBV11-2 and TRBJ1-1; D not certain. Germline loops: CDR1 SGHAT, CDR2 FQNNGV. The CDR3 covers 12 residues. V dropped 2 bases and J dropped 4 bases, with 5 bases sitting between them. The CDR3 protein is CASSLPTTEAFF. DNA for the CDR3: TGTGCCAGCAGCTTACCGACCACTGAAGCTTTCTTT.

Remarks on this clone: At one of its ends the junction is not consistent with the germline gene, which may arise from a read error. As DNA, the CDR3 is TGTGCTAGCAGCGTAGGGTTAACTCAAGAGACCCAGTACTTC. Amino acid sequence: CASSVGLTQETQYF. The rearrangement uses TRBV7-7 and TRBJ2-5; D remains unclear. Per germline, CDR1 SSHAT and CDR2 FNYEAQ (reference sequence). The CDR3 is made up of 14 amino acids.

This clone has a handful of counts. Other DNA sequences in this specimen translate into the identical CDR3. J is TRBJ1-3 and V is TRBV30; no definite D call. Germline V lookup: CDR1 GTSNPN, CDR2 SVGIG (reference sequence). This CDR3 is built from 12 residues. The V end lost 4 bases, the J end lost 2 bases, and 6 bases lay between the germline ends. The CDR3 DNA reads TGTGCCTGGACACCTCCTGGAAACACCATATATTTT. Residues: CAWTPPGNTIYF.

This chain joins TRBV5-4 and TRBJ2-7, with D perhaps TRBD1 or TRBD2 (6 bases each). V dropped 4 bases and J dropped 1 base, with 21 bases sitting between them. There are 17 residues in the CDR3. The germline V gene has CDR1 SGHNT and CDR2 YYREEE (reference sequence). The CDR3 DNA reads TGTGCCAGCAGCCTGGGGGCGGGGCTCGCGACGTCCTACGAGCAGTACTTC. Translating gives CASSLGAGLATSYEQYF. Variable domain in full (rest from reference TRBV5-4 and TRBJ2-7): ETGVTQSPTHLIKTRGQQVTLRCSSQSGHNTVSWYQQALGQGPQFIFQYYREEENGRGNFPPRFSGLQFPNYSSELNVNALELDDSALYLCASSLGAGLATSYEQYFGPGTRLTVT.

There are a few counts of this clone. One end of the junction is discordant with germline, which a read error may explain. V gene TRBV7-9 combines with J gene TRBJ2-4, with D possibly matching TRBD2 (5 bases). The CDR3 sequence is 17 residues long. Per germline, CDR1 SEHNR and CDR2 FQNEAQ (reference sequence). The CDR3 sequence: CASSLAQVVMAKNIQYF. CDR3 sequence (DNA): TGTGCCAGCAGCCTAGCCCAGGTAGTAATGGCCAAAAACATTCAGTACTTC.

The chain joins TRBV9 to TRBJ2-5; TRBD2 matches 9 bases. The CDR3 length is 15 residues. The J segment lost 4 bases and the V segment lost 2 bases, leaving 6 bases of the junction unmatched. Germline V gives CDR1 SGDLS, CDR2 YYNGEE. The CDR3 sequence: CASSVSSGMGETQYF. CDR3 nucleotide sequence: TGTGCCAGCAGCGTTTCTAGCGGGATGGGAGAGACCCAGTACTTC.

The chain carries TRBV7-2 and TRBJ1-1; D is possibly TRBD1 (5 bases). The CDR3 runs to 14 residues. V was trimmed by 4 bases and J by 1 base, leaving 10 bases between them. Germline CDR1 is SGHTA and CDR2 is FQGNSA. The CDR3 bases are TGTGCCAGCAGCTCGGGACGGACGAACACTGAAGCTTTCTTT. Encoded protein: CASSSGRTNTEAFF.

The table lists this clone with a few counts. The chain links TRBV7-2 to TRBJ1-2, with TRBD1 as a possible D gene (6 bases). Germline V CDR1 and CDR2: SGHTA, FQGNSA. This CDR3 spans 15 amino acids. V was shortened by 4 bases and J by 2 bases, with 14 bases between the two germline ends. CDR3 DNA: TGTGCCAGCAGCTCCTTCAGGACAGACAACTATGGCTACACCTTC. Its protein is CASSSFRTDNYGYTF.

This clone was detected only a few times. The rearrangement links TRBV5-4 to TRBJ1-1; D uncertain. In germline, CDR1 is SGHNT, CDR2 YYREEE (reference sequence). Trimming left V 0 bases short and J 1 base short, with 7 bases between. The CDR3 loop spans 14 amino acids. As DNA, the CDR3 is TGTGCCAGCAGCTTGGCCCAAGGGAACACTGAAGCTTTCTTT. Translation: CASSLAQGNTEAFF.

Only a few counts were recorded for this clone. The V call is TRBV11-3, the J call TRBJ2-2; D is perhaps TRBD1 (5 bases). This CDR3 has 15 amino acids. The germline V gene encodes CDR1 SGHNT and CDR2 YENEEA. V dropped 6 bases and J dropped 3 bases, with 14 bases sitting between them. The CDR3 spells CASSSPRQYTGELFF. In nucleotides, the CDR3 is TGTGCCAGCAGTTCCCCCAGACAGTACACCGGGGAGCTGTTTTTT. The whole variable domain, remainder taken from reference TRBV11-3 and TRBJ2-2, is EAGVVQSPRYKIIEKKQPVAFWCNPISGHNTLYWYLQNLGQGPELLIRYENEEAVDDSQLPKDRFSAERLKGVDSTLKIQPAELGDSAVYLCASSSPRQYTGELFFGEGSRLTVL.

This clone was seen a handful of times. V usage is TRBV5-1 and J usage is TRBJ2-1; D is uncertain. Germline V gene lookup returns CDR1 SGHRS and CDR2 YFSETQ. Trimming left V 0 bases short and J 2 bases short, with 6 bases between. This CDR3 is built from 14 residues. CDR3 region: CASSLAQTYNEQFF. The CDR3 DNA follows: TGCGCCAGCAGCTTGGCACAAACCTACAATGAGCAGTTCTTC.

The chain employs TRBV6-5 and TRBJ2-1; TRBD2 matches at 10 bases. The CDR3 has 13 residues. V lost 6 bases to trimming and J lost 6 bases; unmatched junction nucleotides: 2. Germline loops: CDR1 MNHEY, CDR2 SVGAGI. Here the CDR3 reads CASRIAGGNEQFF. The CDR3, as DNA: TGTGCCAGCAGAATAGCGGGAGGCAATGAGCAGTTCTTC.

This clone was seen once. The CDR3 loop is CASSPGGTSSYEQYF. The CDR3 DNA reads as TGCGCCAGCAGCCCGGGCGGGACAAGCTCCTACGAGCAGTACTTC. The chain uses TRBV5-1 and TRBJ2-7; D possibly uses TRBD1 or TRBD2 (6 bases each). Germline CDR1 and CDR2: SGHRS and YFSETQ. The CDR3 contains 15 residues. Trimming took off 4 bases at V and 0 bases at J, with 14 bases between the two ends. The full variable domain, rest sourced from reference TRBV5-1 and TRBJ2-7, is KAGVTQTPRYLIKTRGQQVTLSCSPISGHRSVSWYQQTPGQGLQFLFEYFSETQRNKGNFPGRFSGRQFSNSRSEMNVSTLELGDSALYLCASSPGGTSSYEQYFGPGTRLTVT.

This clone has only a few counts. This chain links TRBV30 with TRBJ2-1, with D perhaps matching TRBD1 (5 bases). The V and J ends lost 7 bases and 4 bases respectively, with 14 bases between them. This CDR3 has 13 amino acids. The V gene's germline CDR1 is GTSNPN and CDR2 SVGIG (reference sequence). This CDR3 reads CAYQGRAYNEQFF. The CDR3, as DNA: TGTGCCTACCAGGGCAGGGCTTACAATGAGCAGTTCTTC.

The chain uses TRBV4-3 and TRBJ2-1, with D perhaps matching TRBD2 (6 bases). CDR1 is LGHNA and CDR2 is YSLEER in the germline V gene. V gave up 0 bases and J gave up 7 bases, with 10 bases separating them. The CDR3 is made up of 14 amino acids. The CDR3: CASSQDGGANEQFF. The CDR3 DNA reads TGCGCCAGCAGCCAAGATGGAGGGGCGAATGAGCAGTTCTTC.

This clone was observed a few times. The gene calls are TRBV5-8 and TRBJ1-1; perhaps TRBD1 as D (6 bases). CDR1 and CDR2 from the germline V gene are SGHTS and YDEGEE. This CDR3 comprises 13 residues. The germline V and J ends were trimmed by 4 bases and 3 bases, with 10 bases remaining between them. CDR3 amino acids: CASSMDRYTEAFF. The CDR3 DNA follows: TGTGCCAGCAGCATGGACAGATACACTGAAGCTTTCTTT.